The sequence of this T cell receptor (beta chain) was determined in a study of blood T cell repertoires in COVID-19. In the study overall: COVID-19 samples, acute and convalescent, were from the United States, Italy and Spain.

As originally analysed: Amplification of reference gene primers was used by the study to estimate nucleated cell counts. Method: immunoSEQ multiplex PCR; TCRdb's copy keeps in-frame clones and lacks some. D and trimming come from the DNA, and the V and J calls and clone size come from that table. The sample has fewer than 300,000 clones; roughly 84% are singletons. Germline V gives CDR1 SGHNT, CDR2 YYREEE (reference sequence). V was trimmed by 0 bases and J by 0 bases, leaving 8 bases between them. The CDR3 loop spans 15 amino acids. This sequence was found in a woman younger than 30 with acute or convalescent COVID-19. Sequencing was performed on peripheral blood. The chain has TRBV5-4 and TRBJ2-3, with D perhaps matching TRBD1 (6 bases). CDR3 sequence reads: CASSLDRESTDTQYF. CDR3 bases: TGTGCCAGCAGCTTGGACAGGGAAAGCACAGATACGCAGTATTTT. The variable domain in full, with the rest retrieved from reference TRBV5-4 and TRBJ2-3, is ETGVTQSPTHLIKTRGQQVTLRCSSQSGHNTVSWYQQALGQGPQFIFQYYREEENGRGNFPPRFSGLQFPNYSSELNVNALELDDSALYLCASSLDRESTDTQYFGPGTRLTVL.